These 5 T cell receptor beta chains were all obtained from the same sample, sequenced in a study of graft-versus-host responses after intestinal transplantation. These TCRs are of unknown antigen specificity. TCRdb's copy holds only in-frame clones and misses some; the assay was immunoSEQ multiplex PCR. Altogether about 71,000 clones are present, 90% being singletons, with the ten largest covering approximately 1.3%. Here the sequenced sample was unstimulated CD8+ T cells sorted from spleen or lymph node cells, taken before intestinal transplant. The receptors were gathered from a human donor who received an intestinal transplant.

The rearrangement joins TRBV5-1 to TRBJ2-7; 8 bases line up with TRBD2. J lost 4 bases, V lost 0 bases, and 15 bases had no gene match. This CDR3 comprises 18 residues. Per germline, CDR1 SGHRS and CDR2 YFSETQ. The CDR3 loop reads CASSLDSSAGAFDYEQYF. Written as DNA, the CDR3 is TGCGCCAGCAGCTTGGACTCTTCAGCGGGGGCCTTTGATTACGAGCAGTACTTC.

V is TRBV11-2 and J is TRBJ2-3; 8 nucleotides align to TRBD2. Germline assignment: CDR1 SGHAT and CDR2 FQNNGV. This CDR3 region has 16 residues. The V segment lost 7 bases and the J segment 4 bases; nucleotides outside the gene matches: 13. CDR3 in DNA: TGTGCCAGCACTAACACGGGGGGTAGCGGGGCAGATACGCAGTATTTT. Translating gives CASTNTGGSGADTQYF.

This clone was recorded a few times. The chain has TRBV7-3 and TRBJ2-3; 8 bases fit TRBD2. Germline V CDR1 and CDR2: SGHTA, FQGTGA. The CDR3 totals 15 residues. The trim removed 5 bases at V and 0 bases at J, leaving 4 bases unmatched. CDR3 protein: CASSVGLASTDTQYF. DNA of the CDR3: TGTGCCAGCAGCGTCGGACTAGCTAGCACAGATACGCAGTATTTT.

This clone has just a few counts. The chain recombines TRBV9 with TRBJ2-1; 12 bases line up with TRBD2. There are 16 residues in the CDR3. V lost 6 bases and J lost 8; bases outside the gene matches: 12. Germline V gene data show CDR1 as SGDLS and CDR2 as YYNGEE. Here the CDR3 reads CASKPALAGGRDEQFF. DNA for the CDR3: TGTGCCAGCAAGCCCGCACTAGCGGGGGGTAGGGATGAGCAGTTCTTC.

The CDR3 nucleotides are TGCGCCAGCAGCCAAGCCAGGGGCTACGAGCAGTACTTC. Translated: CASSQARGYEQYF. The rearrangement uses TRBV4-1 and TRBJ2-7; tentatively, D is TRBD1 (6 bases). CDR3 size: 13 residues. Germline V gene data show CDR1 as MGHRA and CDR2 as YSYEKL. Trimming took 1 base from V and 3 from J, leaving 7 bases between them.